A selection of T cell receptor beta chains follows, all from one sample in a study of cytotoxic CD8 clonotypes in ibrutinib-treated CLL. The protocol was immunoSEQ multiplex PCR, while the TCRdb copy is restricted to in-frame clones and leaves out a portion. There are about 160,000 clones in the sample; more than 65% occur only once, and around 2.1% lies in the top ten. The sample was PBMCs, taken after 12 months of ibrutinib treatment. Receptor source: a human donor with chronic lymphocytic leukemia. Each CDR3 is given with its conserved first and last residue. The D gene is left open where the match is weak. Rows give clone size only sometimes, using once, few, many, or a class for an expanded clone.

clone_size: few
j_call: TRBJ2-2
v_call: TRBV6-4
d_call: TRBD2
cdr3_nt: TGTGCCAGCAGTGACGCTAGCGGGGACACCGGGGAGCTGTTTTTT
cdr3_aa: CASSDASGDTGELFF

clone_size: .
j_call: TRBJ2-4
v_call: TRBV5-4
d_call: .
cdr3_nt: TGTGCCAGCAGCGACCGGGGTAAGATGGACAACATTCAGTACTTC
cdr3_aa: CASSDRGKMDNIQYF

clone_size: .
j_call: TRBJ2-1
v_call: TRBV4-2
d_call: TRBD1
cdr3_nt: TGTGCCAGCAGCCAAGATCTGGGACAGGGCGGAAATGAGCAGTTCTTC
cdr3_aa: CASSQDLGQGGNEQFF

clone_size: .
j_call: TRBJ2-5
v_call: TRBV18
d_call: TRBD1
cdr3_nt: TGTGCCAGCTCACCACCGACAGGGGCCGAAGAGAAAGGGACCCAGTACTTC
cdr3_aa: CASSPPTGAEEKGTQYF

clone_size: .
j_call: TRBJ2-7
v_call: TRBV5-4
d_call: TRBD2
cdr3_nt: TGTGCCAGCAGCTTGGGCGGGACTAGCGGGAGAGGCGTGGAGCAGTACTTC
cdr3_aa: CASSLGGTSGRGVEQYF

clone_size: .
j_call: TRBJ2-1
v_call: TRBV5-5
d_call: .
cdr3_nt: TGTGCCAGCAGCTCTATATATCGGGCCTACAATGAGCAGTTCTTC
cdr3_aa: CASSSIYRAYNEQFF

clone_size: .
j_call: TRBJ2-2
v_call: TRBV21-1
d_call: .
cdr3_nt: TGTGCCAGCAGCACGCCGGGAGGGACGGGGGAAACCGGGGAGCTGTTTTTT
cdr3_aa: CASSTPGGTGETGELFF

clone_size: .
j_call: TRBJ1-5
v_call: TRBV7-8
d_call: .
cdr3_nt: TGTGCCAGCAGCTTACCCGGTAGGGCACAGCCCCAGCATTTT
cdr3_aa: CASSLPGRAQPQHF

clone_size: .
j_call: TRBJ2-7
v_call: TRBV5-6
d_call: TRBD1
cdr3_nt: TGTGCCAGCAGCTCACCACAGGGGTACTACGAGCAGTACTTC
cdr3_aa: CASSSPQGYYEQYF

clone_size: .
j_call: TRBJ1-3
v_call: TRBV4-1
d_call: TRBD1
cdr3_nt: TGCGCCAGCAGCCAAGATTTGAGGAGACAGGGGGCTGGTTCTGGAAACACCATATATTTT
cdr3_aa: CASSQDLRRQGAGSGNTIYF

clone_size: .
j_call: TRBJ2-2
v_call: TRBV7-3
d_call: .
cdr3_nt: TGTGCCAGCAGCTTGGGTGGGGCGAGTACCGGGGAGCTGTTTTTT
cdr3_aa: CASSLGGASTGELFF

clone_size: few
j_call: TRBJ2-7
v_call: TRBV11-2
d_call: .
cdr3_nt: TGTGCCAGCAGCTTAGAGACAGAACGCTACGAGCAGTACTTC
cdr3_aa: CASSLETERYEQYF

clone_size: once
j_call: TRBJ2-7
v_call: TRBV18
d_call: .
cdr3_nt: TGTGCCAGCTCACCTAGACAGTTTATCGACGAGCAGTACTTC
cdr3_aa: CASSPRQFIDEQYF

clone_size: many
j_call: TRBJ2-2
v_call: TRBV5-8
d_call: .
cdr3_nt: TGTGCCGGAGGGTTTCGACGGAACACCGGGGAGCTGTTTTTT
cdr3_aa: CAGGFRRNTGELFF

clone_size: .
j_call: TRBJ2-5
v_call: TRBV5-5
d_call: TRBD2
cdr3_nt: TGTGCCAGCAGCCGTGTTACTAGCGGACAAGAGACCCAGTACTTC
cdr3_aa: CASSRVTSGQETQYF

clone_size: .
j_call: TRBJ2-7
v_call: TRBV4-3
d_call: .
cdr3_nt: TGCGCCAGCAGTCGCACACCCTCCGTGGGCCCGTACGAGCAGTACTTC
cdr3_aa: CASSRTPSVGPYEQYF

clone_size: .
j_call: TRBJ1-2
v_call: TRBV2
d_call: TRBD1
cdr3_nt: TGTGCCAGCAGTGACAGGGAGGGGGCCGATGGCTACACCTTC
cdr3_aa: CASSDREGADGYTF

clone_size: once
j_call: TRBJ1-2
v_call: TRBV6-1
d_call: TRBD1
cdr3_nt: TGTGCCAGCAGCCGGGACAGGGCTTCCTATGGCTACACCTTC
cdr3_aa: CASSRDRASYGYTF

clone_size: .
j_call: TRBJ1-1
v_call: TRBV5-6
d_call: .
cdr3_nt: TGTGCCAGCAGCTTCAGTAGACTGAACACTGAAGCTTTCTTT
cdr3_aa: CASSFSRLNTEAFF

clone_size: .
j_call: TRBJ1-1
v_call: TRBV5-1
d_call: TRBD1
cdr3_nt: TGCGCCAGCAGCTTCACTCCGGGACAGCGATTGAACACTGAAGCTTTCTTT
cdr3_aa: CASSFTPGQRLNTEAFF

clone_size: .
j_call: TRBJ2-1
v_call: TRBV4-2
d_call: TRBD2
cdr3_nt: TGTGCCAGCAGCCAAGTCTCGGCGGGGGGCCCCTACAATGAGCAGTTCTTC
cdr3_aa: CASSQVSAGGPYNEQFF

clone_size: .
j_call: TRBJ2-5
v_call: TRBV7-3
d_call: TRBD1
cdr3_nt: TGTGCCAGCAGCCTCCGACAGGGCTACCAAGAGACCCAGTACTTC
cdr3_aa: CASSLRQGYQETQYF

clone_size: .
j_call: TRBJ2-7
v_call: TRBV6-1
d_call: .
cdr3_nt: TGCCTTCCTTACGAGCAGTACTTC
cdr3_aa: CLPYEQYF

clone_size: .
j_call: TRBJ2-1
v_call: TRBV28
d_call: .
cdr3_nt: TGTGCCAGCAGCTCGAGGCGGGGTCCCCAAAGCGATGAGCAGTTCTTC
cdr3_aa: CASSSRRGPQSDEQFF

clone_size: .
j_call: TRBJ1-5
v_call: TRBV2
d_call: .
cdr3_nt: TGTGCCAGCAGTTACTCCTGGGGAGCGCCGAATCAGCCCCAGCATTTT
cdr3_aa: CASSYSWGAPNQPQHF

clone_size: .
j_call: TRBJ1-3
v_call: TRBV4-3
d_call: .
cdr3_nt: TGCGCCAGCAGCCAAGATAGTAAGGGTTCCGGAAACACCATATATTTT
cdr3_aa: CASSQDSKGSGNTIYF

clone_size: .
j_call: TRBJ2-7
v_call: TRBV5-6
d_call: .
cdr3_nt: TGTGCCAGCAGCTTGGCCCGGGACTGGAATTTCTACGAGCAGTACTTC
cdr3_aa: CASSLARDWNFYEQYF

clone_size: .
j_call: TRBJ1-2
v_call: TRBV19
d_call: TRBD1
cdr3_nt: TGTGCCAGTAGTGCCTCAGGGGGTTATCGGTATGGCTACACCTTC
cdr3_aa: CASSASGGYRYGYTF

clone_size: .
j_call: TRBJ2-7
v_call: TRBV19
d_call: TRBD1
cdr3_nt: TGTGCCAGTAGTCTTACAGGGGGCAATCCCTACGAGCAGTACTTC
cdr3_aa: CASSLTGGNPYEQYF

clone_size: .
j_call: TRBJ1-5
v_call: TRBV16
d_call: .
cdr3_nt: TGTGCCAGCAGCCAATCCGGGGCGGCGGCGCAGCCCCAGCATTTT
cdr3_aa: CASSQSGAAAQPQHF

clone_size: few
j_call: TRBJ1-1
v_call: TRBV28
d_call: .
cdr3_nt: TGTGCCAGCAGCCTAATGAACACTGAAGCTTTCTTT
cdr3_aa: CASSLMNTEAFF

clone_size: .
j_call: TRBJ2-7
v_call: TRBV28
d_call: TRBD2
cdr3_nt: TGTGCCAGCAGTTTACCGGGGGGGCCCTCCTACGAGCAGTACTTC
cdr3_aa: CASSLPGGPSYEQYF

clone_size: .
j_call: TRBJ2-1
v_call: TRBV28
d_call: .
cdr3_nt: TGTGCCAGCAGTTTCTTCCGGCGATTAGCGAACTACAATGAGCAGTTCTTC
cdr3_aa: CASSFFRRLANYNEQFF

clone_size: .
j_call: TRBJ2-2
v_call: TRBV6-6
d_call: .
cdr3_nt: TGTGCCAGCACCCACCCCCGGGGGGCGAAAACCGGGGAGCTGTTTTTT
cdr3_aa: CASTHPRGAKTGELFF

clone_size: .
j_call: TRBJ2-3
v_call: TRBV11-3
d_call: .
cdr3_nt: TGTGCCAGCAGCAACCGGGGGGATACGCAGTATTTT
cdr3_aa: CASSNRGDTQYF

clone_size: .
j_call: TRBJ2-1
v_call: TRBV7-8
d_call: TRBD2
cdr3_nt: TGTGCCTCGCGGGGGATGGATGAGCAGTTCTTC
cdr3_aa: CASRGMDEQFF

clone_size: .
j_call: TRBJ2-3
v_call: TRBV4-3
d_call: TRBD2
cdr3_nt: TGCGCCAGCAGCCAATTTAGCGGGGGGGCCCTAGATACGCAGTATTTT
cdr3_aa: CASSQFSGGALDTQYF

clone_size: .
j_call: TRBJ1-3
v_call: TRBV2
d_call: .
cdr3_nt: TGTGCCAGCAACCTACAGAGTCTTTACTCTGGAAACACCATATATTTT
cdr3_aa: CASNLQSLYSGNTIYF

clone_size: .
j_call: TRBJ2-7
v_call: TRBV11-3
d_call: .
cdr3_nt: TGTGCCAGCAGCTTAGGTCGGCGAAACTCCTACGAGCAGTACTTC
cdr3_aa: CASSLGRRNSYEQYF

clone_size: once
j_call: TRBJ1-2
v_call: TRBV4-3
d_call: .
cdr3_nt: TGCGCCAGCAGCCAATGGCTCGGGGGGGCCTATGGCTACACCTTC
cdr3_aa: CASSQWLGGAYGYTF

clone_size: .
j_call: TRBJ1-4
v_call: TRBV19
d_call: .
cdr3_nt: TGTGCCAGTAGTTATGCTGGGAGGACAGTCATAATCCAGGGAAATGAAAAACTGTTTTTT
cdr3_aa: CASSYAGRTVIIQGNEKLFF

clone_size: once
j_call: TRBJ2-2
v_call: TRBV6-5
d_call: TRBD2
cdr3_nt: TGTGCCAGCAGTTACGGGGGGGACACCGGGGAGCTGTTTTTT
cdr3_aa: CASSYGGDTGELFF

clone_size: .
j_call: TRBJ2-1
v_call: TRBV6-6
d_call: TRBD2
cdr3_nt: TGTGCCAGCAGTCCCCAATCCGGGAGGGGAGGGCAGTTCTTC
cdr3_aa: CASSPQSGRGGQFF

clone_size: .
j_call: TRBJ2-5
v_call: TRBV7-9
d_call: TRBD1
cdr3_nt: TGTGCCAGCAACAGGGGGTTGGAGACCCAGTACTTC
cdr3_aa: CASNRGLETQYF

clone_size: .
j_call: TRBJ2-1
v_call: TRBV2
d_call: TRBD2
cdr3_nt: TGTGCCAGCAGTGAAGGGATAGCGGGAGGTAAACAGTTCTTC
cdr3_aa: CASSEGIAGGKQFF

clone_size: once
j_call: TRBJ2-1
v_call: TRBV7-8
d_call: .
cdr3_nt: TGTGCCAGCAGCTTAAATAGCTACAATGAGCAGTTCTTC
cdr3_aa: CASSLNSYNEQFF

clone_size: .
j_call: TRBJ1-3
v_call: TRBV7-9
d_call: .
cdr3_nt: TGTGCCAGCAGCCCGGCGGGGTCCGGAAACACCATATATTTT
cdr3_aa: CASSPAGSGNTIYF

clone_size: .
j_call: TRBJ1-5
v_call: TRBV19
d_call: .
cdr3_nt: TGTGCCAGTAGTATGCGACAGGTTGGTCAGCCCCAGCATTTT
cdr3_aa: CASSMRQVGQPQHF

clone_size: .
j_call: TRBJ1-2
v_call: TRBV7-9
d_call: .
cdr3_nt: TGTGCCAGCAGCTCCCCCCCCAACTATGGCTACACCTTC
cdr3_aa: CASSSPPNYGYTF

clone_size: .
j_call: TRBJ1-4
v_call: TRBV7-2
d_call: .
cdr3_nt: TGTGCCAGCAGCTCAGCAGGGATGCCGGAAAAACTGTTTTTT
cdr3_aa: CASSSAGMPEKLFF

clone_size: .
j_call: TRBJ2-7
v_call: TRBV9
d_call: .
cdr3_nt: TGTGCCAGCAGCGTAGTGGCGGACAATACCTACGAGCAGTACTTC
cdr3_aa: CASSVVADNTYEQYF

clone_size: few
j_call: TRBJ2-1
v_call: TRBV4-3
d_call: TRBD2
cdr3_nt: TGCGCCAGCAGCCAGCCTAGCGGGGGTAGGAATGAGCAGTTCTTC
cdr3_aa: CASSQPSGGRNEQFF